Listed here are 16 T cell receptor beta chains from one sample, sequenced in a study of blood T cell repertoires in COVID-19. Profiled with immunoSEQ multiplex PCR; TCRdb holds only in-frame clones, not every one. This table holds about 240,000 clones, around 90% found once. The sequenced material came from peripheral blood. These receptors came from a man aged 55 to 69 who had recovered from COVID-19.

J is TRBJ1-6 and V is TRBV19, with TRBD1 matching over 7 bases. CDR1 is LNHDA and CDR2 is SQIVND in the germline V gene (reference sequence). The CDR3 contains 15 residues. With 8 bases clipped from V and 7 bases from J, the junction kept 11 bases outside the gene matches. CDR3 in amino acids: CASQDRSGSNSPLHF. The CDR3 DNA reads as TGTGCCAGTCAGGACAGGTCGGGTTCGAATTCACCCCTCCACTTT.

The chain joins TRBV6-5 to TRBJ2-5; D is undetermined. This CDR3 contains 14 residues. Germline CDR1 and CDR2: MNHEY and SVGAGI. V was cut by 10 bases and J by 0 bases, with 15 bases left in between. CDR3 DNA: TGTGCCACATCGCGCTCGCTGTACCAAGAGACCCAGTACTTC. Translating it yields CATSRSLYQETQYF.

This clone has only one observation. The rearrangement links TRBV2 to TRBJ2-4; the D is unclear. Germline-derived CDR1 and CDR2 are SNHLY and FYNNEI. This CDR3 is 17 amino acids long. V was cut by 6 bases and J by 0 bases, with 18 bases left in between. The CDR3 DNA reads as TGTGCCAGCAGCCTCTCAAGACTCACCTCAGCCAAAAACATTCAGTACTTC. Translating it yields CASSLSRLTSAKNIQYF.

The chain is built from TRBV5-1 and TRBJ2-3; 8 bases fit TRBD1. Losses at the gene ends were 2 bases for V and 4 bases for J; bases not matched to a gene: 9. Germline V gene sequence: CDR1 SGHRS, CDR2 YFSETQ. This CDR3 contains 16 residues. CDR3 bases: TGCGCCAGCAGCTTTGTGTTGTCAGGGGGCGCAGATACGCAGTATTTT. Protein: CASSFVLSGGADTQYF.

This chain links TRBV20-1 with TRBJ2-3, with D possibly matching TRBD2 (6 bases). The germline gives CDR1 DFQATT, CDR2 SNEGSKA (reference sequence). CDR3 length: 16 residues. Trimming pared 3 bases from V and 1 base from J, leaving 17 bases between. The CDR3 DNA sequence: TGCAGTGCTAGTCTCGATAGCGGAGTTCGCACAGATACGCAGTATTTT. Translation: CSASLDSGVRTDTQYF.

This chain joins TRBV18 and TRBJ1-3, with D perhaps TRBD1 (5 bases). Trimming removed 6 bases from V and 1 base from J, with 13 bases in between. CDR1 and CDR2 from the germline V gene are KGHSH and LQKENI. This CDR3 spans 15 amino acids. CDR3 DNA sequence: TGTGCCAGCTCCCCGACCAGGGATTCTGGAAACACCATATATTTT. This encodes CASSPTRDSGNTIYF.

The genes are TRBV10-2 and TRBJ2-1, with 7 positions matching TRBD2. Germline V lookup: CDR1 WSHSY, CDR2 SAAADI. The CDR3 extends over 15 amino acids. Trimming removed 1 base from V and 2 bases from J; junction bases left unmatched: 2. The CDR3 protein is CASSEFSGTYNEQFF. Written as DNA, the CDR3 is TGCGCCAGCAGTGAGTTCAGCGGGACCTACAATGAGCAGTTCTTC.

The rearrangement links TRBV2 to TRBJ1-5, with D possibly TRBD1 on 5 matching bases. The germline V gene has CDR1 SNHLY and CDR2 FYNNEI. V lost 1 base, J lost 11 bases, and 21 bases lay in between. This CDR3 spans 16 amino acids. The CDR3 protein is CASSEGGPGWTTSQHF. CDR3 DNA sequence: TGTGCCAGCAGTGAAGGGGGCCCAGGGTGGACAACGTCCCAGCATTTT.

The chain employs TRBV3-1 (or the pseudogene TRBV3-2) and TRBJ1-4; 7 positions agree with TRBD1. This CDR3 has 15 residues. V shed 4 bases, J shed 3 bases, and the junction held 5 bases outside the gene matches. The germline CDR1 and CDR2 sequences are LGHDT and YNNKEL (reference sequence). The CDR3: CASSLRQGPNEKLFF. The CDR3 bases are TGTGCCAGCAGCCTACGACAGGGCCCTAATGAAAAACTGTTTTTT.

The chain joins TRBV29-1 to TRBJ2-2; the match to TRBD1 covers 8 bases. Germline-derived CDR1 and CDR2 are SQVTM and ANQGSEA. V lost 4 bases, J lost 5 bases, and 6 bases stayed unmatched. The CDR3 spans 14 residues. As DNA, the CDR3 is TGCAGCGTTGGGCGACAGGGGAAGACCGGGGAGCTGTTTTTT. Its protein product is CSVGRQGKTGELFF.

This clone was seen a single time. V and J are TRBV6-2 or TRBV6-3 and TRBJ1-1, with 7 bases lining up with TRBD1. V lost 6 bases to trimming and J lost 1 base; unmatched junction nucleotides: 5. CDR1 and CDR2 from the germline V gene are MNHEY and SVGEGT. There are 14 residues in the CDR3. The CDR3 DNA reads TGTGCCAGCAGCCTCAGGGGGAGGAACACTGAAGCTTTCTTT. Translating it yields CASSLRGRNTEAFF.

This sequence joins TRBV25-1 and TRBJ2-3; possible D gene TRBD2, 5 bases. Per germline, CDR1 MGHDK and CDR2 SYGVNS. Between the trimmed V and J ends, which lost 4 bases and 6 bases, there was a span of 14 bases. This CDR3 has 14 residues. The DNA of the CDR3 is TGTGCCAGCAGTGTTGCTACCGGGGTGGATACGCAGTATTTT. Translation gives CASSVATGVDTQYF.

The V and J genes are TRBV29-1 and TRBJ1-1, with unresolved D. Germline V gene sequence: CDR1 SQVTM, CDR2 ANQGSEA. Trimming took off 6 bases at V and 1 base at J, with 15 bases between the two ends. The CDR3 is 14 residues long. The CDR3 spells CSVRGRQPNTEAFF. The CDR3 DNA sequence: TGCAGCGTCCGAGGCCGGCAGCCGAACACTGAAGCTTTCTTT.

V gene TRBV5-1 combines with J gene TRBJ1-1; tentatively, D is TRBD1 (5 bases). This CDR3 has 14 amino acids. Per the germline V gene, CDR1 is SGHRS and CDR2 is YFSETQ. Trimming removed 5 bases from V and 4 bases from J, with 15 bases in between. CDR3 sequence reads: CASRPGTQATEAFF. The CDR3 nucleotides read TGCGCCAGCAGGCCAGGGACTCAGGCCACTGAAGCTTTCTTT.

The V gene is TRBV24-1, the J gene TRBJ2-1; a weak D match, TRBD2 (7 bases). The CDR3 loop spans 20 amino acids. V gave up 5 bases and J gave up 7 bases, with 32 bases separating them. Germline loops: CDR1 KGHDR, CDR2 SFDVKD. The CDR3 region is CATSGASLPKGGAVSNEQFF. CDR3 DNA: TGTGCCACCAGTGGCGCTTCCCTACCGAAGGGGGGGGCTGTCTCAAATGAGCAGTTCTTC.

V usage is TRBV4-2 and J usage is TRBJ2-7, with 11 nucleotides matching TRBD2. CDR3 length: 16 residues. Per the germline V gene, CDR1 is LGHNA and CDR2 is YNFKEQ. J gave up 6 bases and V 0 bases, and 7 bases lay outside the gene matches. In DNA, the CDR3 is TGTGCCAGCAGCCAAGATCGTTTAGCGGGGGGGTGCGAGCAGTACGTC. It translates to CASSQDRLAGGCEQYV.